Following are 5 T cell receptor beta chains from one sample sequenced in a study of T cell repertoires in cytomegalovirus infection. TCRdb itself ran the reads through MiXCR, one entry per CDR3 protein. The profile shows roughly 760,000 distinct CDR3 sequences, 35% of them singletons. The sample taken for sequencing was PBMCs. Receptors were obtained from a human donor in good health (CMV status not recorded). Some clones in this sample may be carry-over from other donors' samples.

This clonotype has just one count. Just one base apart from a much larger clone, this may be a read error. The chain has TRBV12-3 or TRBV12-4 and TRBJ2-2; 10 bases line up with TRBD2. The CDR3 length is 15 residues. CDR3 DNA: TGTGCCAGCAGAGCGGGAGGGCCGGTCACCGGGGAGCCGTTTTTT. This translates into CASRAGGPVTGEPFF.

The CDR3 protein is CASSQEPSQETQYF. DNA of the CDR3: TGCGCCAGCAGCCAAGAGCCGTCCCAAGAGACCCAGTACTTC. This chain links TRBV4-3 with TRBJ2-5; D ambiguous. V dropped 0 bases and J dropped 1 base, with 6 bases sitting between them. The CDR3 has 14 amino acids. Per germline, CDR1 LGHNA and CDR2 YSLEER.

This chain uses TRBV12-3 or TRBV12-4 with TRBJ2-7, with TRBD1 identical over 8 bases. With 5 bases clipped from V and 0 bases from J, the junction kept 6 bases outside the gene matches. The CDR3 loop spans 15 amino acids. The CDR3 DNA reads TGTGCCAGCAGTCCACAGGGGGTTAGCTCCTACGAGCAGTACTTC. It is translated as CASSPQGVSSYEQYF.

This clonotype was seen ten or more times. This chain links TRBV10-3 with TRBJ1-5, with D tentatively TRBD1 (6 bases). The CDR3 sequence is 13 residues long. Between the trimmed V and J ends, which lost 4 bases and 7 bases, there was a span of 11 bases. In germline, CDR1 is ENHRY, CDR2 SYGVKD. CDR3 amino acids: CAISAGEGQPQHF. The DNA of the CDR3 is TGTGCCATCAGTGCAGGGGAGGGACAGCCCCAGCATTTT.

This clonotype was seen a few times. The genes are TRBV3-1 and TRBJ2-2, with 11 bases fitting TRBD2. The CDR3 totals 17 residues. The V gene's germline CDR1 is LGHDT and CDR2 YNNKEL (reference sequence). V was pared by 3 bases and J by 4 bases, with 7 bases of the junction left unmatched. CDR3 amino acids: CASSQELAGVATGELFF. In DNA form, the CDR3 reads TGTGCCAGCAGCCAGGAACTAGCGGGAGTGGCCACCGGGGAGCTGTTTTTT.